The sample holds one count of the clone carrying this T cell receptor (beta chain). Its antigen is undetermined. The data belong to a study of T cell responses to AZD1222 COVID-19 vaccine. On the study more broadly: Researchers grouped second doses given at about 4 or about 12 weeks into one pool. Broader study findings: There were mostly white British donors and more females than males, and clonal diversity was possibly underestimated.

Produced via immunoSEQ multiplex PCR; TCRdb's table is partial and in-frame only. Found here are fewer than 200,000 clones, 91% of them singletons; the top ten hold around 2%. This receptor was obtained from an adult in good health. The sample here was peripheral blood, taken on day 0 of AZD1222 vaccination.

The DNA for the CDR3 is TGTGCCAGTAGAGGGAGGGGCATGAGCTACGAGCAGTACTTC. Protein: CASRGRGMSYEQYF. This chain connects TRBV19 to TRBJ2-7; TRBD2 agrees at 7 bases. The CDR3 runs 14 residues. Trimming at V came to 6 bases and at J to 3 bases, leaving 8 bases not matched to a gene. Looked up from germline, CDR1 is LNHDA and CDR2 is SQIVND (reference sequence).